This is a list of T cell receptor beta chains from one sample in a study of T cells in Graves' hyperthyroidism and ophthalmopathy. TCRdb reanalysed the multiplex PCR reads using MiXCR and keeps one entry per CDR3 protein. The sample lists around 800,000 distinct CDR3 sequences, over 35% seen once, with 8% to 9% in the top ten. Sequenced sample: blood. These receptors all come from a man younger than 30 with Graves' hyperthyroidism. CDR3s include the opening cysteine and the closing phenylalanine or tryptophan. D genes are given only for firm matches. For some rows the clone size is stated as once, few or many, or as a class when expanded; others skip it.

v_call	j_call	d_call	clone_size	cdr3_nt	cdr3_aa
TRBV20-1	TRBJ1-2	-	many	TGCAGTGCTTCCCGAGAAGAGGACTATGGCTACACCTTC	CSASREEDYGYTF
TRBV24-1	TRBJ1-2	-	few	TGTGCCACCAGTGATTTGAACGGCTATGGCTACACCTTC	CATSDLNGYGYTF
TRBV5-1	TRBJ2-7	TRBD2	-	TGCGCCAGCAGCTTGAGATTAGCGGGGGAATCCGAGCAGTACTTC	CASSLRLAGESEQYF
TRBV9	TRBJ1-1	-	few	TGTGCCAGCAGCGTATTGGGTAGCCTCGAGGCTGAAGCTTTCTTT	CASSVLGSLEAEAFF
TRBV6-6	TRBJ2-7	-	few	TGTGCCAGCAGGAAACAGGATGCCTACGAGCAGTACTTC	CASRKQDAYEQYF
TRBV7-9	TRBJ2-5	-	-	TGTGCCAGCAGCCGACAAGTGGGGGAGACAGAGACCCAGTACTTC	CASSRQVGETETQYF
TRBV12-3/TRBV12-4	TRBJ1-2	TRBD1	-	TGTGCCAGCAGTTTATTAGGACAGGGGAACTATGGCTACACCTTC	CASSLLGQGNYGYTF
TRBV29-1	TRBJ2-5	TRBD2	many	TGCAGCGCCGGAGGCCTAGCGGGAGGAGGTGGAGAGACCCAGTACTTC	CSAGGLAGGGGETQYF
TRBV6-6	TRBJ1-2	-	few	TGTGCCAGCAGAGAAATCGTACACTATGGCTACACCTTC	CASREIVHYGYTF
TRBV15	TRBJ1-2	TRBD1	many	TGTGCCACCAGCAGAGATCGGCGACAGGGCGGCTACACCTTC	CATSRDRRQGGYTF
TRBV4-1	TRBJ1-4	TRBD1	-	TGCGCCAGCAGCCAGGACAGGGCCGCTAATGAAAAACTGTTTTTT	CASSQDRAANEKLFF
TRBV24-1	TRBJ2-7	-	many	TGTGCCACCATCGCTACAGGGTCTAAATACGAGCAGTACTTC	CATIATGSKYEQYF
TRBV15	TRBJ1-6	TRBD1	-	TGTGCCACCAGCAGAGGGACAGGTGACTATAATTCACCCCTCCACTTT	CATSRGTGDYNSPLHF
TRBV2	TRBJ2-6	-	-	TGTGCCAGCAGTTCCCTGACTTTC	CASSSLTF
TRBV10-3	TRBJ2-7	TRBD1	-	TGTGCCATCAGCCGGACAGGCCCTAGCTCCTACGAGCAGTACTTC	CAISRTGPSSYEQYF
TRBV4-3	TRBJ1-5	-	-	TGCGCCAGCAGCCAAGATATGGGTAGCAATCAGCCCCAGCATTTT	CASSQDMGSNQPQHF
TRBV7-9	TRBJ2-7	TRBD1	-	TGTGCCAGCAGCCTGGGACAGGCGCCCTACGAGCAGTACTTC	CASSLGQAPYEQYF
TRBV6-6	TRBJ1-5	TRBD1	-	TGTGCCAGCCTACAGGGGGAGAATAGCAATCAGCCCCAGCATTTT	CASLQGENSNQPQHF
TRBV5-1	TRBJ2-7	-	-	TGCGCCAGCAGCTTTGTCCAGGGTGCGGGAACCTACGAGCAGTACTTC	CASSFVQGAGTYEQYF
TRBV9	TRBJ2-7	TRBD1	few	TGTGCCAGCAGCGTAGGTGGGACAGGGGTCGACGAGCAGTACTTC	CASSVGGTGVDEQYF
TRBV12-3/TRBV12-4	TRBJ2-2	TRBD2	-	TGTGCCAGCAGTTTATGGCTAGCGGGACCTCCCGGGGAGCTGTTTTTT	CASSLWLAGPPGELFF
TRBV2	TRBJ2-1	-	-	TGTGCCACCCAGGGCGCCAATGAGCAGTTCTTC	CATQGANEQFF
TRBV6-4	TRBJ2-5	TRBD1	-	TGTGCCAGCATGGGACAGCAAGAGACCCAGTACTTC	CASMGQQETQYF
TRBV7-9	TRBJ2-7	TRBD1	-	TGTGCCAGCAGCGTAGCTGGGGGCAGGGGGTACGAGCAGTACTTC	CASSVAGGRGYEQYF
TRBV9	TRBJ2-7	TRBD2	many	TGTGCCAGCAGCGGATCCGGGACTAGCTCCTACGAGCAGTACTTC	CASSGSGTSSYEQYF
TRBV6-1	TRBJ1-5	-	-	TGTGCCAGCACCGACGAGAGGGTACCCAATCAGCCCCAGCATTTT	CASTDERVPNQPQHF
TRBV20-1	TRBJ2-5	-	few	TGCAGTGCTAGAGAGTCGCAAGAGACCCAGTACTTC	CSARESQETQYF
TRBV9	TRBJ1-3	-	many	TGTGCCAGCTCCCTATACTCTGGAAACACCATATATTTT	CASSLYSGNTIYF
TRBV2	TRBJ1-3	TRBD1	many	TGTGCCAGCACCGAGGGGGCTTTTCCTGGAAACACCATATATTTT	CASTEGAFPGNTIYF
TRBV19	TRBJ1-4	TRBD1	many	TGTGCCAGTAGTAGAACGACAGGGGAAAAACTGTTTTTT	CASSRTTGEKLFF
TRBV6-5	TRBJ1-2	-	-	TGTGCCAGCAGTTACTCCAGGGCAGGGAACTATGGCTACACCTTC	CASSYSRAGNYGYTF
TRBV14	TRBJ2-7	-	-	TGTGCCAGCAGCCAAGGAGTCGCTACAAGGGCCTACGAGCAGTACTTC	CASSQGVATRAYEQYF
TRBV25-1	TRBJ2-7	TRBD2	-	TGTGCCAGCAGTTATCCTAGCGGGAGAGGCGAGCAGTACTTC	CASSYPSGRGEQYF
TRBV5-2	TRBJ1-6	-	-	TGTGCCAGCAAAGGGGGTGATTCACCCCTCCACTTT	CASKGGDSPLHF
TRBV7-6	TRBJ2-7	-	-	TGTGCCAGCAGCTTAAAGGCTAGCGAGGCGCCCTACGAGCAGTACTTC	CASSLKASEAPYEQYF
TRBV2	TRBJ2-7	TRBD2	-	TGTGCCAGCAGAGAACTAGCGGCGGGGGGAGACGAGCAGTACTTC	CASRELAAGGDEQYF
TRBV2	TRBJ2-5	-	many	TGTGCCAGCAGGGAGCAAGAGACCCAGTACTTC	CASREQETQYF
TRBV9	TRBJ2-5	-	-	TGTGCCAGCAGCGTAGCTGAGGGGCGCCGGGAGACCCAGTACTTC	CASSVAEGRRETQYF
TRBV5-1	TRBJ2-2	-	few	TGCGCCAGCAGCCTACTAGATACGGACACCGGGGAGCTGTTTTTT	CASSLLDTDTGELFF
TRBV5-1	TRBJ1-3	TRBD1	many	TGCGCCAGCAGCTCCGGGACAGTTGGAAACACCATATATTTT	CASSSGTVGNTIYF
TRBV13	TRBJ2-2	-	few	TGTGCAGGTCGGTGGGGCGACGGGGAGCTGTTTTTT	CAGRWGDGELFF
TRBV7-2	TRBJ2-3	TRBD2	-	TGTGCCAGCAGCTTAAGTAGCGGGAGAGTGGATACGCAGTATTTT	CASSLSSGRVDTQYF
TRBV25-1	TRBJ2-7	-	-	TGTGCCAGCAGTTTACACTTCGAGAGGGACGAGCAGTACTTC	CASSLHFERDEQYF
TRBV13	TRBJ1-2	-	-	TGTGCCAGCAGCTTAGGGACAGAGCGCGCCTTGGGTGGCTACACCTTC	CASSLGTERALGGYTF
TRBV25-1	TRBJ1-3	-	-	TGTGCCAGCGTTGGCGAGACCAACTCTGGAAACACCATATATTTT	CASVGETNSGNTIYF
TRBV7-9	TRBJ1-4	-	many	TGTGCCAGCAGCGTCGAGGGGGGACGAGAAAAACTGTTTTTT	CASSVEGGREKLFF
TRBV7-9	TRBJ1-2	TRBD1	many	TGTGCCAGCAGCTCCCGACAGGGGGACTATGGCTACACCTTC	CASSSRQGDYGYTF
TRBV5-6	TRBJ1-1	-	-	TGTGCCAGCACCCAGACTGTGAACACTGAAGCTTTCTTT	CASTQTVNTEAFF
TRBV6-9	TRBJ1-2	TRBD1	few	TGTGCCAGCCAAGCACAGGGGGCGCGGAATGGCTACACCTTC	CASQAQGARNGYTF
TRBV10-3	TRBJ1-3	TRBD1	many	TGTGCCACCTCGAGACAGGGAGGATCTGGAAACACCATATATTTT	CATSRQGGSGNTIYF
TRBV4-1	TRBJ2-5	-	-	TGCGCCAGCAGCCAAGGGGGGATGGGGGAGACCCAGTACTTC	CASSQGGMGETQYF
TRBV2	TRBJ2-7	-	-	TGTGCCATACTGTCGAGTACCTACGAGCAGTACTTC	CAILSSTYEQYF
TRBV4-3	TRBJ2-7	TRBD1	-	TGCGCCAGCAGCCAAGATCTTCGGACAGGGGCTTTCTACGAGCAGTACTTC	CASSQDLRTGAFYEQYF
TRBV7-2	TRBJ2-7	-	-	TGTGCCAGCAGCCAAGATCGGGGGTCGGGATACGAGCAGTACTTC	CASSQDRGSGYEQYF
TRBV20-1	TRBJ1-1	-	-	TGCAGTGCCATCGGGGGGGGCAGGGAGGACACTGAAGCTTTCTTT	CSAIGGGREDTEAFF
TRBV19	TRBJ1-2	-	many	TGTGCCAGTAGTATAGCCGAGGGATGGCATGGCTACACCTTC	CASSIAEGWHGYTF
TRBV6-6	TRBJ2-7	-	few	TGTGCCAGCAGGGCCGCTAACAGGGTGGTAATTGACGAGCAGTACTTC	CASRAANRVVIDEQYF
TRBV15	TRBJ1-2	TRBD1	-	TGTGCCACCAGCTCCCGGACAGGGGTCGCAACTAACTATGGCTACACCTTC	CATSSRTGVATNYGYTF
TRBV10-3	TRBJ2-7	TRBD2	few	TGTGCCAGCAGTGATGACCCTAGCGGTACCTACGAGCAGTACTTC	CASSDDPSGTYEQYF